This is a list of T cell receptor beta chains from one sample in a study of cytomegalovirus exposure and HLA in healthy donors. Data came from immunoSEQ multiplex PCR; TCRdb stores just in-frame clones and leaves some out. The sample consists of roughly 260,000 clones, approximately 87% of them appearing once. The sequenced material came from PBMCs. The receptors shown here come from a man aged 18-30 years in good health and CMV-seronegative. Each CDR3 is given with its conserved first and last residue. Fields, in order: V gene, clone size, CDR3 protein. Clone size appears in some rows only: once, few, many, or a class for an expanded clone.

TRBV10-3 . CATSGGSEQPQHF
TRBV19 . CASSAPGLTPYEQYF
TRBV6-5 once CASRSRQGRTDTQYF
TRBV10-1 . CAIKGGGNEQYF
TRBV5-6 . CASSPGGGLTDTQYF
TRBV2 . CATYLWTGKQETQYF
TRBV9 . CASSVGGGRTEAFF
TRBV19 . CATAPTGTGSPLHF
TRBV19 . CASRGQGGSPLHF
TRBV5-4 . CASSLRGASTDTQYF
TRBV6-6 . CATTGQVYTGELFF
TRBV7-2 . CASSSGLAGGTNTQYF
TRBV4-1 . CASSQDLGAPQHF
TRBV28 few CASSLQGNYGYTF
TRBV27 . CASGRTGLLYEQYF
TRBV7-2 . CASSLGGQNPSYEQYF
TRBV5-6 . CASSLAAGTVTEAFF
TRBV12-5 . CASGLTWTGTDHEQYF
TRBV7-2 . CASSLVRLAGYTDTQYF
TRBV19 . CASTLQRAYEQYF
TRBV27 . CASSLESPDNEQFF
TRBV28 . CASSRGYTEAFF